These T cell receptor beta chains were read from a single sample in a study of blood T cell repertoires in COVID-19. Sequenced by immunoSEQ multiplex PCR; TCRdb stores in-frame clones only, minus some. In the table there are under 85,000 clones, around 80% of which are singletons. The source material was peripheral blood. These receptors all come from a woman older than 75 with active or convalescent COVID-19. Both conserved end residues are part of each CDR3. The D gene is left open where the match is weak. Size is stated for part of the rows, as once, few or many counts, or as a class when the clone is expanded.

>.|TRBD2|17|TRBV6-6|TRBJ2-2
CASSPLGLAAPTGELFF
TGTGCCAGCAGTCCCCTAGGACTAGCGGCCCCCACTGGGGAGCTGTTTTTT
>.|TRBD1|16|TRBV19|TRBJ1-2
CASTADRVGLNYGYTF
TGTGCCAGTACCGCGGACAGGGTGGGACTTAACTATGGCTACACCTTC
>.|.|12|TRBV28|TRBJ1-6
CASSPPRGSLHF
TGTGCCAGCAGCCCACCTAGGGGATCCCTCCACTTT
>.|TRBD1|15|TRBV7-3|TRBJ2-1
CASSLTGGSNNEQFF
TGTGCCAGCAGCTTAACAGGGGGCAGCAACAATGAGCAGTTCTTC
>.|.|13|TRBV6-6|TRBJ2-7
CASSSIGQSKQYF
TGTGCCAGCAGTTCGATAGGACAGTCGAAGCAGTACTTC
>.|.|14|TRBV5-4|TRBJ2-5
CASSLEGDGETQYF
TGTGCCAGCAGCTTGGAAGGGGATGGAGAGACCCAGTACTTC
>.|TRBD2|16|TRBV7-9|TRBJ2-1
CASSYGTSGGVNEQFF
TGTGCCAGCAGCTACGGGACTAGCGGGGGGGTAAATGAGCAGTTCTTC
>.|TRBD1|15|TRBV25-1|TRBJ1-1
CASSAPGTVFTEAFF
TGTGCCAGCAGTGCCCCCGGGACAGTCTTCACTGAAGCTTTCTTT
>.|TRBD1|15|TRBV7-9|TRBJ2-7
CASSLGAGGVWVQYF
TGTGCCAGCAGCTTAGGGGCAGGGGGCGTCTGGGTGCAGTACTTC
>.|TRBD1|14|TRBV29-1|TRBJ1-2
CSVQTGTGSHGYTF
TGCAGCGTACAGACCGGGACAGGGAGCCATGGCTACACCTTC
>.|TRBD1|14|TRBV5-1|TRBJ2-2
CASSLYRGAGELFF
TGCGCCAGCAGCTTGTACAGGGGGGCCGGGGAGCTGTTTTTT
>many|.|13|TRBV7-2|TRBJ2-3
CANRLGATDTQYF
TGTGCCAACAGACTAGGAGCCACAGATACGCAGTATTTT
>.|.|14|TRBV7-9|TRBJ2-1
CASRSPADHNEQFF
TGTGCCAGCAGATCCCCAGCGGACCACAATGAGCAGTTCTTC
>.|.|12|TRBV27|TRBJ2-1
CATQGGYDEQFF
TGTGCCACCCAAGGGGGATACGATGAGCAGTTCTTC
>.|.|15|TRBV7-2|TRBJ1-5
CASSLYFQGGQPQHF
TGTGCCAGCAGCTTATATTTCCAGGGCGGTCAGCCCCAGCATTTT
>few|.|12|TRBV7-9|TRBJ1-1
CASSYLDEGAFF
TGTGCCAGCAGCTACCTGGACGAGGGAGCTTTCTTT
>.|.|14|TRBV19|TRBJ1-6
CASSMGHPGSPLHF
TGTGCCAGTAGTATGGGACACCCAGGCTCACCCCTCCACTTT
>.|.|13|TRBV7-2|TRBJ2-1
CASSTSSGNEQFF
TGTGCCAGCAGCACCTCTTCAGGCAATGAGCAGTTCTTC
>.|.|14|TRBV5-4|TRBJ2-1
CASSSISSRNEQFF
TGTGCCAGCAGCTCTATATCAAGCCGGAATGAGCAGTTCTTC
>.|.|11|TRBV4-3|TRBJ1-2
CASSQDQIYTF
TGCGCCAGCAGCCAAGATCAGATATACACCTTC
>.|TRBD1|13|TRBV7-8|TRBJ1-2
CASRGVPGGGYTF
TGTGCCAGCAGAGGCGTGCCAGGGGGGGGCTACACCTTC
>.|.|15|TRBV4-3|TRBJ2-3
CASSQEPGVGDTQYF
TGCGCCAGCAGCCAAGAGCCAGGGGTTGGAGATACGCAGTATTTT
>few|.|14|TRBV5-4|TRBJ2-7
CASTETVPPYEQYF
TGTGCCAGCACCGAGACAGTGCCACCCTACGAGCAGTACTTC
>few|.|15|TRBV24-1|TRBJ2-7
CATSAPGDKSYEQYF
TGTGCCACCAGTGCCCCCGGGGACAAGAGCTACGAGCAGTACTTC
>.|.|15|TRBV5-6|TRBJ1-6
CASSLIDRSNPPLHF
TGTGCCAGCAGCTTAATTGACAGGTCCAATCCACCCCTCCACTTT
>.|.|11|TRBV20-1|TRBJ1-4
CSAGGEEKLFF
TGCAGTGCCGGCGGCGAGGAAAAACTGTTTTTT
>.|.|14|TRBV6-5|TRBJ1-1
CASRTRTVNTEAFF
TGTGCCAGCAGAACCAGGACAGTTAACACTGAAGCTTTCTTT
>.|TRBD2|18|TRBV11-2|TRBJ2-1
CASSLASGGAYKRPEQFF
TGTGCCAGCAGCTTAGCTAGCGGGGGGGCTTACAAACGACCCGAGCAGTTCTTC
>.|TRBD1|15|TRBV7-9|TRBJ1-4
CASSVQQGAGEKLFF
TGTGCCAGCAGCGTACAACAGGGGGCGGGTGAAAAACTGTTTTTT
>few|TRBD1|12|TRBV5-1|TRBJ2-7
CASSSTGYEQYF
TGCGCCAGCAGCTCGACAGGGTACGAGCAGTACTTC
>.|.|13|TRBV27|TRBJ1-4
CASSPMLDEKLFF
TGTGCCAGCAGTCCGATGTTAGATGAAAAACTGTTTTTT
>.|.|14|TRBV11-2|TRBJ1-5
CASSFGGRGEPQHF
TGTGCCAGCAGCTTCGGCGGACGCGGGGAGCCCCAGCATTTT
>few|.|13|TRBV7-2|TRBJ1-4
CASKTAGSEKLFF
TGTGCCAGCAAGACAGCGGGTAGTGAAAAACTGTTTTTT
>.|TRBD1|14|TRBV3-1/TRBV3-2|TRBJ1-2
CASSQDTGDYGYTF
TGTGCCAGCAGCCAAGATACAGGGGACTATGGCTACACCTTC
>.|.|15|TRBV6-6|TRBJ1-2
CASRPRGTPNYGYTF
TGTGCCAGCAGACCAAGGGGGACACCTAACTATGGCTACACCTTC
>.|TRBD2|14|TRBV24-1|TRBJ2-3
CATSSGGSTDTQYF
TGTGCCACCTCGTCCGGGGGGTCCACAGATACGCAGTATTTT
>.|TRBD2|16|TRBV6-2/TRBV6-3|TRBJ2-1
CASSLGLAGVGNEQFF
TGTGCCAGCAGTTTGGGACTAGCTGGGGTGGGCAATGAGCAGTTCTTC
>.|.|14|TRBV5-1|TRBJ1-1
CASSLAGSRTEAFF
TGCGCCAGCAGCTTGGCTGGTTCCAGGACTGAAGCTTTCTTT
>.|TRBD2|16|TRBV19|TRBJ2-3
CASITRGGGSTDTQYF
TGTGCCAGTATCACCAGGGGCGGGGGGAGCACAGATACGCAGTATTTT
>.|.|12|TRBV27|TRBJ1-6
CAAGTINSPLHF
TGTGCCGCCGGGACAATCAATTCACCCCTCCACTTT
>.|TRBD1|12|TRBV7-6|TRBJ1-4
CASSPHRGALFF
TGTGCCAGCAGCCCGCACAGGGGTGCTCTGTTTTTT
>.|.|15|TRBV6-6|TRBJ2-5
CASSYSNRGTETQYF
TGTGCCAGCAGTTACTCGAATCGGGGGACGGAGACCCAGTACTTC